This T cell receptor (beta chain) was retrieved from a study of response to subunit inactivated influenza vaccine. The study, taken as a whole, reports: T cells newly recruited by each seasonal influenza vaccination are few, the authors suggested.

Between the trimmed V and J ends, which lost 6 bases and 5 bases, there was a span of 13 bases. The CDR3 runs to 14 residues. TCRdb analysed the RT-PCR reads with MiXCR anew, one entry per CDR3 protein. In the table there are more than 200,000 distinct CDR3 sequences, less than 15% of which are singletons. This clonotype has a count of ten or more. The antigen is not known. V gene TRBV12-3 or TRBV12-4 combines with J gene TRBJ2-2; D call uncertain. Sequenced material: non-naive T cells sorted from PBMCs, taken 14 to 15 days before vaccination. The TCR was taken from a man in his forties or fifties who received an inactivated influenza vaccine. In DNA, the CDR3 is TGTGCCAGCAGGTTTACAGCAGGAACCGGGGAGCTGTTTTTT. This encodes CASRFTAGTGELFF.